This T cell receptor beta chain came from a study of CD8 T cells in ankylosing spondylitis. Whole-study results and caveats: Clones linked to disease were reported to show significant enrichment in matched ankylosing spondylitis synovial fluid.

Quantitative 5'-RACE with molecular barcodes produced the TCR beta libraries. In TCRdb, the 5' RACE reads were re-called with MiXCR into one record per CDR3 protein. The table includes 190,000 or so distinct CDR3 sequences, around 13% detected once. The table lists this clonotype with a few counts. The antigen is undetermined. The CDR3 spans 17 residues. The V gene lost 1 base and the J gene lost 0 bases, with 11 bases spanning the gap. From germline, CDR1 is SGHRS and CDR2 YFSETQ. The gene calls are TRBV5-1 and TRBJ2-6; D is perhaps TRBD1 (6 bases). This receptor was obtained from a male donor with ankylosing spondylitis or in good health (not recorded which). Source material: blood, either unsorted or a sorted T cell fraction (not recorded which). CDR3 nucleotide sequence: TGCGCCAGCAGCTTGACAGGGAGCTTCTCTGGGGCCAACGTCCTGACTTTC. It translates to CASSLTGSFSGANVLTF.